Shown below are 21 T cell receptor beta chains from a single sample sequenced in a study of T cells in Graves' hyperthyroidism and ophthalmopathy. Amplified TCR beta CDR3 regions derived from RNA transcripts. A set of HTBI primers served as the primers for a first-round RT-PCR of the TCR CDR3. TCRdb called the multiplex PCR reads again in MiXCR, with one record for every CDR3 protein. The table includes hundreds of thousands of distinct CDR3 sequences, around 38% detected once. The specimen sequenced was blood. These receptors were obtained from a young man with Graves' hyperthyroidism.

There are many counts of this clonotype. V and J are TRBV2 and TRBJ2-5; D not resolved. Between the trimmed V and J ends, which lost 10 bases and 9 bases, there was a span of 27 bases. Germline CDR1 SNHLY, CDR2 FYNNEI. The CDR3 covers 15 residues. Here the CDR3 DNA reads TGTGCCACGCTAAGGGTCTGGGATCAAGAGATGGCCCAGTACTTC. This encodes CATLRVWDQEMAQYF.

This clonotype was counted many times. The chain couples TRBV24-1 to TRBJ2-2, with 8 bases fitting TRBD2. Germline values: CDR1 KGHDR, CDR2 SFDVKD. After removal of 0 bases from V and 1 base from J, the junction contained 0 bases not matched to a gene. This CDR3 is 16 amino acids long. The CDR3 DNA follows: TGTGCCACCAGTGATTTGGCGGGAGGGAACACCGGGGAGCTGTTTTTT. Its protein product is CATSDLAGGNTGELFF.

The chain employs TRBV15 and TRBJ1-2; D is undetermined. The germline gives CDR1 LNHNV, CDR2 YYDKDF (reference sequence). CDR3 size: 15 residues. Trimming left V 2 bases short and J 2 bases short, with 12 bases between. CDR3: CATSRLKPGNYGYTF. CDR3 coding DNA: TGTGCCACCAGCAGATTAAAACCGGGAAACTATGGCTACACCTTC.

This chain joins TRBV19 and TRBJ1-1, with D tentatively TRBD1 (6 bases). This CDR3 has 15 amino acids. V gave up 2 bases and J gave up 1 base, with 11 bases separating them. Germline loops: CDR1 LNHDA, CDR2 SQIVND (reference sequence). In nucleotides, the CDR3 is TGTGCCAGTAGTATAAAGACAGGTAGGAACACTGAAGCTTTCTTT. It specifies CASSIKTGRNTEAFF.

This clonotype was seen more than once but under ten times. A read error may explain this, as a much larger clone is one base away. The J gene is TRBJ2-5, the V gene TRBV5-4; D is ambiguous. Trimming left V 3 bases short and J 1 base short, with 7 bases between. This CDR3 comprises 13 residues. Germline CDR1 and CDR2: SGHNT and YYREEE (reference sequence). This CDR3 is CASSWWGQETQYF. CDR3 coding DNA: TGTGCCAGCAGCTGGTGGGGCCAAGAGACCCAGTACTTC.

In this sample, this clonotype turned up many times. The rearrangement joins TRBV10-2 to TRBJ1-3; no firm D call. CDR1 is WSHSY and CDR2 is SAAADI in the germline V gene. V lost 10 bases and J lost 0, with 13 bases in between. This CDR3 has 14 amino acids. The CDR3 is CATSTPNSGNTIYF. CDR3 nucleotide sequence: TGCGCCACTTCCACACCCAACTCTGGAAACACCATATATTTT.

The chain links TRBV5-4 to TRBJ2-7; the D gene could be TRBD1 or TRBD2 (6 bases each). Germline values: CDR1 SGHNT, CDR2 YYREEE (reference sequence). CDR3 length: 15 amino acids. The ends were cut back, 4 bases at V and 1 base at J, with 15 bases in the middle. In nucleotides, the CDR3 is TGTGCCAGCAGCCCCACGACGGGGGCTTCCTACGAGCAGTACTTC. Its translation: CASSPTTGASYEQYF. Using reference TRBV5-4 and TRBJ2-7 for the parts outside the CDR3, the full variable domain is ETGVTQSPTHLIKTRGQQVTLRCSSQSGHNTVSWYQQALGQGPQFIFQYYREEENGRGNFPPRFSGLQFPNYSSELNVNALELDDSALYLCASSPTTGASYEQYFGPGTRLTVT.

CDR3 in amino acids: CAISDGGPTEAFF. CDR3 coding DNA: TGTGCCATCAGTGATGGGGGGCCCACTGAAGCTTTCTTT. The rearrangement joins TRBV10-3 to TRBJ1-1, with a weak D call TRBD1 (6 bases). Trimming removed 3 bases from V and 4 bases from J, with 9 bases in between. Germline V gene sequence: CDR1 ENHRY, CDR2 SYGVKD. The CDR3 consists of 13 residues.

The chain is built from TRBV2 and TRBJ1-1; 7 bases align to TRBD1. The CDR3 covers 15 residues. V trimming: 6 bases; J trimming: 11 bases; junction bases outside the gene matches: 18. The germline V gene encodes CDR1 SNHLY and CDR2 FYNNEI. The CDR3 region is CASSSGQSSYRGAFF. DNA for the CDR3: TGTGCCAGCAGCTCGGGACAGAGCTCCTATCGGGGCGCTTTCTTT.

Details on this clonotype: An end of the junction differs from the germline gene, which may be a read error. The V and J genes are TRBV12-3 or TRBV12-4 and TRBJ1-1, with D uncertain. This CDR3 contains 13 residues. CDR3 in amino acids: CASSLERALEALF. The DNA of the CDR3 is TGTGCCAGCAGTTTAGAACGGGCCCTTGAAGCTCTCTTT.

This chain joins TRBV7-9 and TRBJ1-4, with a possible D match to TRBD1 (5 bases). With 5 bases removed from V and 7 bases from J, the gap between germline ends came to 14 bases. CDR3 length equals 14 residues. Germline CDR1 is SEHNR and CDR2 is FQNEAQ (reference sequence). CDR3 in amino acids: CASSPAGEGEKLFF. CDR3 DNA: TGTGCCAGCAGCCCCGCGGGGGAAGGTGAAAAACTGTTTTTT.

Worth noting for this clonotype: At one end, the junction sequence differs from germline, possibly due to a read error. This sequence joins TRBV7-8 and TRBJ2-5; D possibly matches TRBD1 or TRBD2 (6 bases each). CDR3 size: 13 residues. From germline, CDR1 is SGHVS and CDR2 FQNEAQ. CDR3 in amino acids: CVSAKGGPETQYF. The CDR3 DNA is TGTGTCAGCGCTAAGGGGGGCCCCGAGACCCAGTACTTC.

V is TRBV4-1 and J is TRBJ1-2, with D possibly matching TRBD1 (6 bases). With 2 bases removed from V and 0 bases from J, the gap between germline ends came to 13 bases. Per germline, CDR1 MGHRA and CDR2 YSYEKL. CDR3 length: 16 amino acids. DNA of the CDR3: TGCGCCAGCAGCCAAAACCAGGGGATTACTAACTATGGCTACACCTTC. Translating it yields CASSQNQGITNYGYTF.

The V and J genes are TRBV7-9 and TRBJ2-6; D is possibly TRBD2 (5 bases). V lost 4 bases to trimming and J lost 4 bases, with 14 bases between them. The CDR3 totals 16 residues. Germline V gives CDR1 SEHNR, CDR2 FQNEAQ (reference sequence). DNA of the CDR3: TGTGCCAGCAGCTCAGATGAGGGTCCCGGGGCCAACGTCCTGACTTTC. Its translation: CASSSDEGPGANVLTF.

The CDR3 bases are TGTGCCAGCAGGGAAACTCGGGGAGGCTACACCTTC. Amino acid sequence: CASRETRGGYTF. The rearrangement links TRBV6-5 to TRBJ1-2; D uncertain. In germline, CDR1 is MNHEY, CDR2 SVGAGI. CDR3 length equals 12 residues. Trimming took 6 bases from V and 8 from J, leaving 13 bases between them.

This clonotype was seen many times. CDR3 sequence reads: CSVEDTGSYEQYF. CDR3 DNA: TGCAGCGTTGAAGACACGGGGTCCTACGAGCAGTACTTC. The V and J genes are TRBV29-1 and TRBJ2-7, with a weak D call TRBD2 (5 bases). CDR1 and CDR2 (germline): SQVTM, ANQGSEA. The CDR3 has 13 amino acids. Trimming took off 0 bases at V and 1 base at J, with 7 bases between the two ends.

This clonotype was seen repeatedly, ten times or more. This rearrangement joins TRBV7-6 to TRBJ1-1; possibly TRBD1 for D (5 bases). Germline CDR1 reads SGHVS; CDR2 reads FNYEAQ. The CDR3 has 16 residues. The V end lost 5 bases, the J end lost 7 bases, and 23 bases lay between the germline ends. The CDR3 reads CASSPSPGLPWSEAFF. The CDR3 DNA follows: TGTGCCAGCAGCCCATCGCCGGGACTCCCTTGGAGTGAAGCTTTCTTT. Filled out from reference TRBV7-6 and TRBJ1-1, the complete variable domain reads GAGVSQSPRYKVTKRGQDVALRCDPISGHVSLYWYRQALGQGPEFLTYFNYEAQQDKSGLPNDRFSAERPEGSISTLTIQRTEQRDSAMYRCASSPSPGLPWSEAFFGQGTRLTVV.

The V call is TRBV20-1, the J call TRBJ2-5; D possibly corresponds to TRBD2 (5 bases). This CDR3 has 15 residues. The V gene's germline CDR1 is DFQATT and CDR2 SNEGSKA (reference sequence). The ends were cut back, 0 bases at V and 1 base at J, with 12 bases in the middle. CDR3 in DNA: TGCAGTGCTAGAGATTGGGTCCGGGGCCAAGAGACCCAGTACTTC. This sequence encodes CSARDWVRGQETQYF.

The gene calls are TRBV6-5 and TRBJ1-3; no clear D gene. Trimming took off 0 bases at V and 1 base at J, with 7 bases between the two ends. Germline values: CDR1 MNHEY, CDR2 SVGAGI. The CDR3 runs to 15 residues. CDR3 bases: TGTGCCAGCAGTTACTCATTCGGTTCTGGAAACACCATATATTTT. Amino acid sequence: CASSYSFGSGNTIYF.

This clonotype was seen ten or more times. The chain employs TRBV19 and TRBJ1-1; a weak D match, TRBD1 (5 bases). There are 15 residues in the CDR3. Looked up from germline, CDR1 is LNHDA and CDR2 is SQIVND (reference sequence). V shed 3 bases and J shed 2 bases, with 13 bases lying between them. The CDR3 sequence: CASSIAGGFNTEAFF. The CDR3 coding sequence is TGTGCCAGTAGTATCGCCGGGGGGTTTAACACTGAAGCTTTCTTT.

The rearrangement links TRBV13 to TRBJ1-2, with 8 bases aligning to TRBD1. CDR1 PRHDT and CDR2 FYEKMQ come from the germline V gene (reference sequence). V was pared by 5 bases and J by 8 bases, with 7 bases of the junction left unmatched. CDR3 length: 13 amino acids. The CDR3 region is CASSPTGARGYTF. The CDR3 coding sequence is TGTGCCAGCAGCCCGACAGGGGCGAGAGGCTACACCTTC. The full variable domain, completed using reference TRBV13 and TRBJ1-2, is AAGVIQSPRHLIKEKRETATLKCYPIPRHDTVYWYQQGPGQDPQFLISFYEKMQSDKGSIPDRFSAQQFSDYHSELNMSSLELGDSALYFCASSPTGARGYTFGSGTRLTVV.